This T cell receptor beta chain was sequenced during a study of T cell responses to AZD1222 COVID-19 vaccine. The study, taken as a whole, reports: Repertoires in all cases were sampled only once the peak T cell response had passed.

TCRdb's table, derived via immunoSEQ multiplex PCR, lists solely in-frame clones and lacks some. The data show about 200,000 clones, roughly 94% seen once. Comment on this clone: What it binds is not known.

The V end lost 7 bases, the J end lost 7 bases, and 14 bases lay between the germline ends. This CDR3 contains 13 residues. Germline CDR1 SNHLY, CDR2 FYNNEI. The receptor's source is an adult who received the MenACWY meningococcal vaccine as a control. The rearrangement uses TRBV2 and TRBJ2-1, with TRBD1 as a possible D gene (5 bases). Sample: peripheral blood, taken 28 days after the second dose of the MenACWY control vaccine. CDR3 loop: CASTTQGWNEQFF. The CDR3 region has the DNA TGTGCCAGCACCACGCAGGGTTGGAATGAGCAGTTCTTC.